This TCR beta chain was sequenced for a study of T cell responses to AZD1222 COVID-19 vaccine. The V and J ends lost 5 bases and 0 bases respectively, with 13 bases between them. CDR3 length: 15 residues. Germline V lookup: CDR1 SEHNR, CDR2 FQNEAQ (reference sequence). Produced via immunoSEQ multiplex PCR; TCRdb's table is partial and in-frame only. The sample lists more than 95,000 clones, roughly 91% seen once, with approximately 7% in the top ten. General observations from the study: Seropositivity was recorded at baseline in only a handful of AZD1222 recipients. Spike-wide coverage was observed for vaccine-associated CD4 TCRs, with dominant responses at 160-218 and 743-854. Donors, mostly white British, included more females; clonal diversity was possibly underestimated. Spike-specific TCR repertoires showed rising breadth and depth after two AZD1222 doses.

On this clone itself: Its cognate antigen is unknown.

This material consisted of peripheral blood, taken on day 0 of AZD1222 vaccination. This TCR derives from an adult in good health. The chain uses TRBV7-9 and TRBJ1-1, with D possibly TRBD1 on 5 matching bases. CDR3 DNA: TGTGCCAGCAGCACCTCGGGACTGCTGAACACTGAAGCTTTCTTT. Its protein product is CASSTSGLLNTEAFF.